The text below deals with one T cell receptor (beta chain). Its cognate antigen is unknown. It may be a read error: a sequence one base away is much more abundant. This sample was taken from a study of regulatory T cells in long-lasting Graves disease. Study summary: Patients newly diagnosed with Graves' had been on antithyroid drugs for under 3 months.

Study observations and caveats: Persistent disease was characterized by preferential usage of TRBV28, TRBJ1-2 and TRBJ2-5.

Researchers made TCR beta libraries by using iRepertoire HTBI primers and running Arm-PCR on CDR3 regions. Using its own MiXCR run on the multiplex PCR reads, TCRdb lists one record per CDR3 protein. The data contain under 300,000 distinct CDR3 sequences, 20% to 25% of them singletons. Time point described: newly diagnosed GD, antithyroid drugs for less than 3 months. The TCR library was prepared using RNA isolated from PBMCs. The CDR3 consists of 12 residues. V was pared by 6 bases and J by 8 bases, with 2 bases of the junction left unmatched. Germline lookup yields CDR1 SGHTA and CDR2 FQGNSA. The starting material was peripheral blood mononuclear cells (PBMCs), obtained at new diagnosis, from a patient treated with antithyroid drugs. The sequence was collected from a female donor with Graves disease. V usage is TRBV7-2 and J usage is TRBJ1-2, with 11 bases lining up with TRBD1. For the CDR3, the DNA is TGTGCCAGCAGTGGGACAGGGGGAGGCTACACCTTC. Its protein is CASSGTGGGYTF.